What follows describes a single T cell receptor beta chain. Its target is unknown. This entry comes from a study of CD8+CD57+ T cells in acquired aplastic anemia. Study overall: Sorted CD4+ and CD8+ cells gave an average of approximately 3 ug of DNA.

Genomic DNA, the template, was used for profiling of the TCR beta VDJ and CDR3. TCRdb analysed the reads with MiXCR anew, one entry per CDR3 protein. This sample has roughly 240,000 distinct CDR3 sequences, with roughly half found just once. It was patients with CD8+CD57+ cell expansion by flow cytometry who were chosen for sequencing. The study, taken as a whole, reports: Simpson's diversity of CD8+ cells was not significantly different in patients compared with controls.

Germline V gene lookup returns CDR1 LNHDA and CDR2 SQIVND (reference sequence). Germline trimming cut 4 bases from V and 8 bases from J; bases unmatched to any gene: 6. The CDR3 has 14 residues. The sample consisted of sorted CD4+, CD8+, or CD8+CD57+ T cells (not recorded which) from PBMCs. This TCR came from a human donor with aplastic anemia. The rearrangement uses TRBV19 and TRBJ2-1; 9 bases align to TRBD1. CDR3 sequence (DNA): TGTGCCAGTAGTAGGGACAGGGAAGTCGATGAGCAGTTCTTC. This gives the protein CASSRDREVDEQFF.